Below, 32 T cell receptor beta chains from the same sample are listed, as sequenced in a study of yellow fever vaccine responses in identical twins. TCRdb redid the calling of the RT-PCR reads with MiXCR, one entry per CDR3 protein. The top ten hold about 40% of the sample, which has several hundred distinct CDR3 sequences, 65% to 85% seen once. The sample consisted of T cells from blood (PBMCs), unsorted or a sorted subset (not recorded which), taken before or after yellow fever vaccination (not recorded which). Receptors were obtained from a female donor who received the yellow fever vaccine.

This chain links TRBV7-9 with TRBJ2-1; possible D gene TRBD1, 6 bases. The CDR3 spans 15 residues. The V and J ends lost 5 bases and 4 bases respectively, with 15 bases between them. The germline V gene encodes CDR1 SEHNR and CDR2 FQNEAQ (reference sequence). CDR3 in DNA: TGTGCCAGCAGCCCCGTTCGGCAGGGGTACAATGAGCAGTTCTTC. As protein: CASSPVRQGYNEQFF.

The CDR3 loop is CASSLGPNTEAFF. The CDR3 bases are TGTGCCAGCAGTTTAGGGCCGAACACTGAAGCTTTCTTT. The rearrangement joins TRBV12-3 or TRBV12-4 to TRBJ1-1, with D uncertain. V lost 1 base to trimming and J lost 1 base, with 4 bases between them. CDR3 length: 13 amino acids.

This clonotype was detected a few times. The chain uses TRBV2 and TRBJ2-3; D uncertain. Trimming took off 7 bases at V and 2 bases at J, with 13 bases between the two ends. The CDR3 runs to 14 residues. The germline gives CDR1 SNHLY, CDR2 FYNNEI. DNA for the CDR3: TGTGCCAGCACTTCTTTTGACCTCACAGATACGCAGTATTTT. Its translation is CASTSFDLTDTQYF.

The CDR3 loop is CSARADRDTEAFF. In DNA form, the CDR3 reads TGCAGTGCTAGAGCGGACCGCGACACTGAAGCTTTCTTT. V usage is TRBV20-1 and J usage is TRBJ1-1, with D unresolved. Germline V CDR1 and CDR2: DFQATT, SNEGSKA (reference sequence). The V end was cut by 1 base, the J end by 3 bases, with 9 bases between. This CDR3 has 13 residues.

Notes on this clonotype: The junction and the germline gene differ at one end; a read error may be behind it. This chain joins TRBV4-3 and TRBJ1-2; a possible D gene is TRBD1 (6 bases). This CDR3 contains 16 residues. Germline CDR1 LGHNA, CDR2 YSLEER. For the CDR3, the DNA is TGCGCCATCAGCCAAGGCCCAGGGGACCCTAACTATGGCTACACCTTC. Translated, it gives CAISQGPGDPNYGYTF.

The chain combines TRBV29-1 with TRBJ2-7; 11 nucleotides line up with TRBD2. The CDR3 spans 12 residues. Trimming cost V 6 bases and J 4 bases; bases outside gene matches: 2. CDR1 SQVTM and CDR2 ANQGSEA come from the germline V gene. The CDR3 sequence is CSVTSGSYEQYF. DNA of the CDR3: TGCAGCGTAACTAGCGGGAGTTACGAGCAGTACTTC.

This rearrangement joins TRBV7-9 to TRBJ2-7, with 9 bases that match TRBD2. The germline gives CDR1 SEHNR, CDR2 FQNEAQ (reference sequence). The CDR3 loop spans 17 amino acids. V dropped 1 base and J dropped 0; count of bases not matched to a gene: 7. CDR3 protein: CASSLGASGRSSYEQYF. CDR3 sequence (DNA): TGTGCCAGCAGCTTAGGGGCCAGCGGGAGGAGCTCCTACGAGCAGTACTTC.

This clonotype turned up a few times. CDR3 in amino acids: CASSLALGLEETQYF. In DNA, the CDR3 is TGTGCCAGCAGCTTAGCGCTGGGGCTGGAAGAGACCCAGTACTTC. This rearrangement joins TRBV7-9 to TRBJ2-5; a weak D match, TRBD1 (5 bases). CDR1 is SEHNR, CDR2 FQNEAQ, per germline (reference sequence). Deletions cut 0 bases from V and 3 bases from J, with 11 bases between. The CDR3 totals 15 residues.

V gene TRBV29-1 combines with J gene TRBJ1-2; D not resolved. The CDR3 spans 15 residues. Between the trimmed V and J ends, which lost 3 bases and 4 bases, there was a span of 18 bases. Germline lookup yields CDR1 SQVTM and CDR2 ANQGSEA. CDR3 coding DNA: TGCAGCGTTGATGGCAAACTCCCGTACTCCTATGGCTACACCTTC. This codes for CSVDGKLPYSYGYTF. The full variable domain, completed using reference TRBV29-1 and TRBJ1-2, is SAVISQKPSRDICQRGTSLTIQCQVDSQVTMMFWYRQQPGQSLTLIATANQGSEATYESGFVIDKFPISRPNLTFSTLTVSNMSPEDSSIYLCSVDGKLPYSYGYTFGSGTRLTVV.

This sequence joins TRBV18 and TRBJ2-7, with 7 bases matching TRBD1. The CDR3 extends over 14 amino acids. In germline, CDR1 is KGHSH, CDR2 LQKENI. After removal of 4 bases from V and 0 bases from J, the junction contained 3 bases not matched to a gene. CDR3 loop: CASSRQGSSYEQYF. The CDR3 DNA reads TGTGCCAGCTCACGACAGGGATCCTCCTACGAGCAGTACTTC.

The rearrangement joins TRBV11-3 to TRBJ2-2, with D possibly called TRBD1 or TRBD2 (5 bases each). This CDR3 region has 17 residues. The V end was cut by 4 bases, the J end by 1 base, with 16 bases between. The germline CDR1 and CDR2 sequences are SGHNT and YENEEA. The chain's CDR3 is CASSSLVGPGNTGELFF. Written as DNA, the CDR3 is TGTGCCAGCAGCTCATTAGTGGGACCGGGGAACACCGGGGAGCTGTTTTTT.

The chain joins TRBV10-3 to TRBJ2-1, with 7 bases aligning to TRBD2. CDR1 ENHRY and CDR2 SYGVKD come from the germline V gene. The CDR3 spans 15 residues. Losses at the gene ends were 6 bases for V and 7 bases for J; bases not matched to a gene: 12. DNA of the CDR3: TGTGCCATCAGGGAGACTAGCCAGGGTGGAAATGAGCAGTTCTTC. Encoded protein: CAIRETSQGGNEQFF.

The rearrangement joins TRBV4-3 to TRBJ2-2, with D hard to call. This CDR3 contains 14 residues. In germline, CDR1 is LGHNA, CDR2 YSLEER. V gave up 0 bases and J gave up 9 bases, with 11 bases separating them. CDR3 region: CASSQDSGHRELFF. For the CDR3, the DNA is TGCGCCAGCAGCCAAGATTCGGGTCACCGGGAGCTGTTTTTT.

A few counts support this clonotype. V usage is TRBV27 and J usage is TRBJ2-3; tentative D call: TRBD2 (6 bases). Germline V gene data show CDR1 as MNHEY and CDR2 as SMNVEV (reference sequence). Trimming took 2 bases from V and 4 from J, leaving 13 bases between them. CDR3 length: 15 residues. The CDR3 DNA reads TGTGCCAGCAGTTTAGGAGGGAGAGGGGCAGATACGCAGTATTTT. It is translated as CASSLGGRGADTQYF.

CDR3 bases: TGCGCCAGCAGCCAAGATAGGCCCTACGAGCAGTACTTC. It codes for CASSQDRPYEQYF. This chain uses TRBV4-1 with TRBJ2-7; no firm D call. The ends were cut back, 0 bases at V and 2 bases at J, with 5 bases in the middle. This CDR3 region has 13 residues. CDR1 is MGHRA and CDR2 is YSYEKL in the germline V gene.

The chain links TRBV5-1 to TRBJ1-6, with 8 bases aligning to TRBD1. Looked up from germline, CDR1 is SGHRS and CDR2 is YFSETQ. Trimming removed 3 bases from V and 1 base from J; junction bases left unmatched: 12. The CDR3 consists of 19 residues. The CDR3 protein is CASSWGQVAARSYNSPLHF. DNA for the CDR3: TGCGCCAGCAGCTGGGGACAGGTCGCCGCAAGGTCCTATAATTCACCCCTCCACTTT.

The chain is built from TRBV5-1 and TRBJ2-1; D is ambiguous. Trimming cost V 1 base and J 9 bases, with 11 bases left between them. The CDR3 extends over 13 amino acids. Per germline, CDR1 SGHRS and CDR2 YFSETQ. CDR3 sequence (DNA): TGCGCCAGCAGCTTGCTCTGGGGTGGTGAGCAGTTCTTC. Its translation is CASSLLWGGEQFF.

This chain links TRBV4-1 with TRBJ1-3; D may be TRBD1 (5 bases). The CDR3 is made up of 16 amino acids. With 1 base removed from V and 2 bases from J, the gap between germline ends came to 12 bases. Germline V gene lookup returns CDR1 MGHRA and CDR2 YSYEKL. This CDR3 reads CASSQVAGLAGNTIYF. The CDR3 coding sequence is TGCGCCAGCAGCCAAGTAGCGGGGCTAGCTGGAAACACCATATATTTT.

V is TRBV11-1 and J is TRBJ2-6; 7 nucleotides agree with TRBD2. The CDR3 loop spans 17 amino acids. J gave up 2 bases and V 5 bases, and 9 bases lay outside the gene matches. CDR1 is SGHAT and CDR2 is FQDESV in the germline V gene (reference sequence). The CDR3 DNA is TGTGCCAGCAGCGCTTCAGCGGGAAGGGCTGGGGCCAACGTCCTGACTTTC. It specifies CASSASAGRAGANVLTF.

The chain uses TRBV11-1 and TRBJ2-7; 10 bases align to TRBD2. This CDR3 region has 11 residues. In germline, CDR1 is SGHAT, CDR2 FQDESV (reference sequence). CDR3 coding DNA: TGTGCCAGCAGTGCTAGCGGGAGTTCATTCGTC. It is translated as CASSASGSSFV.

This clonotype has just a few counts. The chain employs TRBV12-3 or TRBV12-4 and TRBJ1-1; 8 bases match TRBD1. J gave up 3 bases and V 5 bases, and 14 bases lay outside the gene matches. The length of the CDR3 is 17 residues. CDR3 in amino acids: CASSPETGAGGDTEAFF. CDR3 nucleotide sequence: TGTGCCAGCAGTCCAGAGACAGGGGCGGGGGGGGACACTGAAGCTTTCTTT.

The V and J genes are TRBV4-1 and TRBJ1-1; 7 positions match TRBD1. The CDR3 contains 15 residues. The germline V gene encodes CDR1 MGHRA and CDR2 YSYEKL. Unmatched junction bases numbered 5, after V lost 4 bases and J lost 0 bases. CDR3 sequence: CASSLGTAMNTEAFF. CDR3 in DNA: TGCGCCAGCAGCCTCGGGACAGCAATGAACACTGAAGCTTTCTTT.

V gene TRBV11-3 combines with J gene TRBJ2-7, with 8 nucleotides matching TRBD2. V trimming: 3 bases; J trimming: 4 bases; junction bases outside the gene matches: 2. CDR3 length equals 13 residues. The germline CDR1 and CDR2 sequences are SGHNT and YENEEA. The CDR3, as DNA: TGTGCCAGCAGCTTCGCGGGGGGTTACGAGCAGTACTTC. Its translation: CASSFAGGYEQYF.

V is TRBV23-1 and J is TRBJ2-7, with D perhaps given as TRBD1 or TRBD2 (5 bases each). TRBV23-1 is assigned to the ORF class and has an uncertain function. The CDR3 is 15 amino acids. Deletions cut 3 bases from V and 5 bases from J, with 17 bases between. DNA for the CDR3: TGCGCCAGCAGTCATCTCGAGGGCAGGGACCACGAGCAGTACTTC. Translating it yields CASSHLEGRDHEQYF.

The chain carries TRBV29-1 and TRBJ2-5, with a tentative D call TRBD1 (5 bases). The CDR3 covers 11 residues. V lost 6 bases, J lost 4 bases, and 9 bases lay in between. The germline V gene has CDR1 SQVTM and CDR2 ANQGSEA. This CDR3 is CSVKTAETQYF. CDR3 in DNA: TGCAGCGTCAAGACAGCAGAGACCCAGTACTTC.

The V call is TRBV15, the J call TRBJ2-3, with a tentative D call TRBD2 (5 bases). The germline V gene encodes CDR1 LNHNV and CDR2 YYDKDF (reference sequence). Deletions cut 1 base from V and 0 bases from J, with 8 bases between. This CDR3 has 15 amino acids. CDR3 coding DNA: TGTGCCACCAGCAGAGCTAGAGGGAGCACAGATACGCAGTATTTT. It codes for CATSRARGSTDTQYF.

V and J are TRBV7-6 and TRBJ2-7; D perhaps matches TRBD2 (6 bases). The V gene's germline CDR1 is SGHVS and CDR2 FNYEAQ. The V gene lost 5 bases and the J gene lost 6 bases, with 11 bases spanning the gap. CDR3 length equals 12 residues. The CDR3 sequence is CASSPGLLEQYF. The CDR3 region has the DNA TGTGCCAGCAGCCCCGGACTACTCGAGCAGTACTTC.

J is TRBJ2-3 and V is TRBV11-1; D unclear. CDR1 and CDR2 (germline): SGHAT, FQDESV (reference sequence). Trimming took off 3 bases at V and 0 bases at J, with 10 bases between the two ends. This CDR3 region has 15 residues. The CDR3 reads CASSFGQASTDTQYF. CDR3 bases: TGTGCCAGCAGCTTCGGCCAGGCCAGCACAGATACGCAGTATTTT.

The chain carries TRBV27 and TRBJ2-5; 12 bases agree with TRBD2. CDR3 length: 16 amino acids. V shed 5 bases and J 1 base; nucleotides not matched to a gene: 5. The germline V gene has CDR1 MNHEY and CDR2 SMNVEV (reference sequence). Here the CDR3 DNA reads TGTGCCAGCAGTCATCGGACTAGCGGGACCCAAGAGACCCAGTACTTC. It specifies CASSHRTSGTQETQYF.

This chain uses TRBV11-3 with TRBJ2-1; TRBD2 matches 15 bases. The CDR3 extends over 18 amino acids. Germline loops: CDR1 SGHNT, CDR2 YENEEA. The V and J ends lost 0 bases and 7 bases, in that order; junction bases with no gene match: 7. The CDR3 is CASSLEDGGTSGRNEQFF. The DNA for the CDR3 is TGTGCCAGCAGCTTAGAGGACGGGGGGACTAGCGGGAGGAATGAGCAGTTCTTC.

V gene TRBV13 combines with J gene TRBJ2-5; a weak D match, TRBD2 (6 bases). Germline V CDR1 and CDR2: PRHDT, FYEKMQ (reference sequence). V lost 5 bases and J 1 base, leaving 8 bases between the germline ends. CDR3 size: 13 residues. CDR3 sequence: CASSGTFQETQYF. CDR3 DNA: TGTGCCAGCAGCGGGACTTTCCAAGAGACCCAGTACTTC.

This chain uses TRBV13 with TRBJ1-2; D not certain. CDR1 is PRHDT and CDR2 is FYEKMQ in the germline V gene (reference sequence). V was pared by 8 bases and J by 4 bases, with 17 bases between. The CDR3 sequence is 14 residues long. In DNA, the CDR3 is TGTGCCAGCGGAGGGCAGGAAGACGTCTATGGCTACACCTTC. Translation: CASGGQEDVYGYTF.